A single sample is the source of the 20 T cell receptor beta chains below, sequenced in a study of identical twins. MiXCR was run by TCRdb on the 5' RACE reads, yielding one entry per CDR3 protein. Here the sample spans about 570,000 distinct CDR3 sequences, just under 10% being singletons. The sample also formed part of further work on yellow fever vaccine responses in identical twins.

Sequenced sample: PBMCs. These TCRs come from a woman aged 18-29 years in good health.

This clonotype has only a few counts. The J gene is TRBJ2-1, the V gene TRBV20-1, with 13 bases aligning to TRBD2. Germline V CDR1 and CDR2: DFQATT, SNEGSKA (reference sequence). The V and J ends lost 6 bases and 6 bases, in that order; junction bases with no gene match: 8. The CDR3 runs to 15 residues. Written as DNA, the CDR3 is TGCAGTGCCCACACCGGGACTAGCGGGACCAATGAGCAGTTCTTC. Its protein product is CSAHTGTSGTNEQFF.

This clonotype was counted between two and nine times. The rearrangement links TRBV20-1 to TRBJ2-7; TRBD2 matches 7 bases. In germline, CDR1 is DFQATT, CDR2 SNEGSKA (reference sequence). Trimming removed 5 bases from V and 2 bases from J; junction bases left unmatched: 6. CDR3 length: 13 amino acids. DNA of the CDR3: TGCAGTGCTGGGGGGGGGACCGCCTACGAGCAGTACTTC. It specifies CSAGGGTAYEQYF.

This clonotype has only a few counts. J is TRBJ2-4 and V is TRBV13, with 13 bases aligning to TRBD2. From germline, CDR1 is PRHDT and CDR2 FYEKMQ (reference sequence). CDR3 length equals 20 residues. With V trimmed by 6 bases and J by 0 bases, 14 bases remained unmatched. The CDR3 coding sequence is TGTGCCAGCAGTTCCATTTCCACCGGGACTAGCGGGATAGCCAAAAACATTCAGTACTTC. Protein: CASSSISTGTSGIAKNIQYF.

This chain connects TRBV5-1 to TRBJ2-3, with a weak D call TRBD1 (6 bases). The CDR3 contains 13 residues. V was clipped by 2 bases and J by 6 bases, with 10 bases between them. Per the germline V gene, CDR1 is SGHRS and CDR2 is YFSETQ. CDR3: CASSLNRADTQYF. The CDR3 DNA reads TGCGCCAGCAGCTTAAACAGGGCTGATACGCAGTATTTT.

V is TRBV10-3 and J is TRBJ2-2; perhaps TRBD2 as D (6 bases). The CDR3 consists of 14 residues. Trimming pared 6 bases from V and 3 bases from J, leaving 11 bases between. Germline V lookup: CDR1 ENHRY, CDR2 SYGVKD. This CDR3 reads CAIRGDSYTGELFF. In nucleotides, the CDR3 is TGTGCCATCAGAGGGGACTCATACACCGGGGAGCTGTTTTTT.

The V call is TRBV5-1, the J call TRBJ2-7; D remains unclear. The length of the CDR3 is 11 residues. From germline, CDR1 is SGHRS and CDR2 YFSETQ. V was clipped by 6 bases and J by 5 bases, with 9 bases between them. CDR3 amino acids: CASKSSDEQYF. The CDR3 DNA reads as TGCGCCAGCAAGTCATCGGACGAGCAGTACTTC. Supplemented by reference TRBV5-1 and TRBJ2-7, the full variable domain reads KAGVTQTPRYLIKTRGQQVTLSCSPISGHRSVSWYQQTPGQGLQFLFEYFSETQRNKGNFPGRFSGRQFSNSRSEMNVSTLELGDSALYLCASKSSDEQYFGPGTRLTVT.

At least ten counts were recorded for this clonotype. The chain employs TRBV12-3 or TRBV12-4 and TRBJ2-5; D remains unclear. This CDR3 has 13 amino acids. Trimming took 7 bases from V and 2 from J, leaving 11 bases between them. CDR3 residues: CASTSGSQETQYF. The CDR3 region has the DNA TGTGCCAGCACATCCGGCAGTCAAGAGACCCAGTACTTC.

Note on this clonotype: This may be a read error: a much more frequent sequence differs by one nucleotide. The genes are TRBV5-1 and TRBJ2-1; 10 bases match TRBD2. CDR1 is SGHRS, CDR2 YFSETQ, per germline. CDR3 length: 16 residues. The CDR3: CPSSPRERGGDNEQFF. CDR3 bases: TGCCCCAGCAGCCCCCGGGAGCGGGGGGGTGACAATGAGCAGTTCTTC.

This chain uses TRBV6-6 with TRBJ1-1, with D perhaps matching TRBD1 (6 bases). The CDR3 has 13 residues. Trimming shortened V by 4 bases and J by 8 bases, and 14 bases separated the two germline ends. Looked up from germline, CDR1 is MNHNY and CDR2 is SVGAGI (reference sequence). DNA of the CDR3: TGTGCCAGCAGTTCCCATCGGACAGCCGAAGCTTTCTTT. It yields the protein CASSSHRTAEAFF.

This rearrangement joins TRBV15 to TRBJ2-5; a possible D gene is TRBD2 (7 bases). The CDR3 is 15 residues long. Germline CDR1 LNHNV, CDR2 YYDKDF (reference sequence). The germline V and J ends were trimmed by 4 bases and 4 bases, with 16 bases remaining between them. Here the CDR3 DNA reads TGTGCCACCAGCACAATACGGGGGGCTGGAGAGACCCAGTACTTC. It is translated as CATSTIRGAGETQYF.

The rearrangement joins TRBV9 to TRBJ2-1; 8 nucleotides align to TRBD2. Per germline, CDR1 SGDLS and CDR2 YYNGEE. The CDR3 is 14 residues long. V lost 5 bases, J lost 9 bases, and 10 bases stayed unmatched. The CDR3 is CASSLGVAGSEQFF. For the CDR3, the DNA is TGTGCCAGCAGTTTGGGGGTAGCGGGGTCTGAGCAGTTCTTC.

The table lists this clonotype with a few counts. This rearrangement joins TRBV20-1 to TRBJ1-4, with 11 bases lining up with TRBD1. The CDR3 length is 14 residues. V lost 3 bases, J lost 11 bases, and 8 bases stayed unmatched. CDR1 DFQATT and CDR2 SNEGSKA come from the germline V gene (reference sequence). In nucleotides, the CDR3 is TGCAGTGCTAGTCCTGGGACAGGGGGGAGTAAACTGTTTTTT. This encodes CSASPGTGGSKLFF.

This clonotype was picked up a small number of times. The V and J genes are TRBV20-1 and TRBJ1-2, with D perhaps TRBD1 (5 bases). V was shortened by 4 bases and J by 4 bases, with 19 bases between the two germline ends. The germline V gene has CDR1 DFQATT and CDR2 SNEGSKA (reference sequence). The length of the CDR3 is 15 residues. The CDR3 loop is CSAIRLGGALYGYTF. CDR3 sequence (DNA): TGCAGTGCTATAAGACTTGGAGGGGCCCTCTATGGCTACACCTTC.

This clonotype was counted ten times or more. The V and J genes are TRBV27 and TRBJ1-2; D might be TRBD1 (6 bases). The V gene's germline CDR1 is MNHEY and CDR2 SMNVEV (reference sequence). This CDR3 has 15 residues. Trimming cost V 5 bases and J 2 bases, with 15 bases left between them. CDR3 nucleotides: TGTGCCAGCAGTCCGACGACAGGTCCCAACTATGGCTACACCTTC. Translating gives CASSPTTGPNYGYTF.

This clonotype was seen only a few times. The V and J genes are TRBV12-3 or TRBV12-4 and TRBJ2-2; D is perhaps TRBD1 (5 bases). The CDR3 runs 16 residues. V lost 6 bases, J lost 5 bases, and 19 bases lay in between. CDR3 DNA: TGTGCCAGCAGCCCGGCCGGAAGGGGATCAACCGGGGAGCTGTTTTTT. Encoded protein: CASSPAGRGSTGELFF.

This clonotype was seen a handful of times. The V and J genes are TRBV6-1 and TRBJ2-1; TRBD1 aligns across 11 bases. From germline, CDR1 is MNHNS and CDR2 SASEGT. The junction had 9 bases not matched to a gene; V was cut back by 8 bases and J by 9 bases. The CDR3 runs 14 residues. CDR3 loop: CASAGTGGSSEQFF. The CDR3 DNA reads TGTGCCAGCGCGGGGACAGGGGGTTCAAGTGAGCAGTTCTTC.

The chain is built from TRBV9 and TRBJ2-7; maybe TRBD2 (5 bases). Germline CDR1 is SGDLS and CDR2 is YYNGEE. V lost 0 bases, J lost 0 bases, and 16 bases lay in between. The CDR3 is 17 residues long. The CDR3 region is CASSVAPSPGVSYEQYF. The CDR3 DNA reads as TGTGCCAGCAGCGTAGCGCCTAGCCCTGGGGTCTCCTACGAGCAGTACTTC.

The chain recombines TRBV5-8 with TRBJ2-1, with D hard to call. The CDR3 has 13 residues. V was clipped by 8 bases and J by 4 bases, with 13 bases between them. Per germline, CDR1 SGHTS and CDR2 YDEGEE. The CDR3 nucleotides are TGTGCCAGGAGCCCTGAGATATACAATGAGCAGTTCTTC. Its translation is CARSPEIYNEQFF.

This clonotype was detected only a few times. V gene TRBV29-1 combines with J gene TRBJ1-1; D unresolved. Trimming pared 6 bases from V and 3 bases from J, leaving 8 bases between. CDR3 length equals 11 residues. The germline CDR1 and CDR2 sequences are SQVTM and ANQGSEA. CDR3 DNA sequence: TGCAGCGTGTGGACCCACACTGAAGCTTTCTTT. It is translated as CSVWTHTEAFF. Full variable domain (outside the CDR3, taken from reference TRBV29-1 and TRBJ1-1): SAVISQKPSRDICQRGTSLTIQCQVDSQVTMMFWYRQQPGQSLTLIATANQGSEATYESGFVIDKFPISRPNLTFSTLTVSNMSPEDSSIYLCSVWTHTEAFFGQGTRLTVV.

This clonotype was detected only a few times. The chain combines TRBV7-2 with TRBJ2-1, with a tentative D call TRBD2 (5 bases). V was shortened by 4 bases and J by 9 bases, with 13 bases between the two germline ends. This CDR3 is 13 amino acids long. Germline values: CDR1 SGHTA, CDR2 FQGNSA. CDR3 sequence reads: CASSSYIGVEQFF. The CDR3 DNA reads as TGTGCCAGCAGCTCTTATATCGGGGTTGAGCAGTTCTTC.